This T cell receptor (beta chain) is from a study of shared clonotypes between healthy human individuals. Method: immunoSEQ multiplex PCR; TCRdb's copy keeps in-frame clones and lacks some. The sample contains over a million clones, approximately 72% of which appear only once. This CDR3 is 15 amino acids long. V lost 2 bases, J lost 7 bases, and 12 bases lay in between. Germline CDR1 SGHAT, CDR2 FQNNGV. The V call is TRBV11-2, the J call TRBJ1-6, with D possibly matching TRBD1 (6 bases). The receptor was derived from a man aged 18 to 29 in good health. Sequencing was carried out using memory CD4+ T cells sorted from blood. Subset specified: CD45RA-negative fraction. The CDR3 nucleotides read TGTGCCAGCAGCTTATCCCAGGGGTACAATTCACCCCTCCACTTT. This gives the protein CASSLSQGYNSPLHF.